This entry describes one TCR beta chain. This sample was taken from a study of blood T cell repertoires in COVID-19. On the study more broadly: Nucleic acid was either cDNA or gDNA, and it came from T cells, B-cell-depleted T cells, or PBMCs.

Trimming removed 5 bases from V and 5 bases from J; junction bases left unmatched: 5. The CDR3 contains 13 residues. Germline CDR1 reads SGHTA; CDR2 reads FQGNSA. Repertoires were generated with immunoSEQ multiplex PCR, while TCRdb's copy carries only in-frame clones and drops some. This sample carries more than 75,000 clones, around 82% of them seen once, and the ten largest clones take over 9.5%. The V gene is TRBV7-2, the J gene TRBJ2-5; TRBD2 aligns across 7 bases. Material: peripheral blood. The TCR originated in a man between 60 and 75 years old with acute or convalescent COVID-19. The CDR3 coding sequence is TGTGCCAGCAGCCCGCGGGGGAGGGAGACCCAGTACTTC. It encodes CASSPRGRETQYF.